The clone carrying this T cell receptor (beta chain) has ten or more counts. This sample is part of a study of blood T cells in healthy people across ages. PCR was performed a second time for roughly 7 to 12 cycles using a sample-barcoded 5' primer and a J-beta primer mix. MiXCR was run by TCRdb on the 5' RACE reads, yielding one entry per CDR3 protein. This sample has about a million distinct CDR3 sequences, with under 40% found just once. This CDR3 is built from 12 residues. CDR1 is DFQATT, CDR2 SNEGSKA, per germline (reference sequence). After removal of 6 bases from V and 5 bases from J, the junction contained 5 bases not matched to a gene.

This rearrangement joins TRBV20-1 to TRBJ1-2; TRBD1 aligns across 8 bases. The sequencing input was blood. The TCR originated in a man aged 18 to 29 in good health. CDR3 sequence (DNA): TGCAGTGCGCGGACAGGGAGTTATGGCTACACCTTC. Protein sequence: CSARTGSYGYTF.